Listed below are T cell receptor beta chains from one sample, sequenced in a study of T cell responses to AZD1222 COVID-19 vaccine. Only in-frame clones appear in the TCRdb table, and some are missing; sequencing was by immunoSEQ multiplex PCR. Of about 90,000 clones listed, around 91% are singletons. This specimen was peripheral blood, taken on day 0 of MenACWY control vaccination. The origin of the receptors is an adult in good health. Each CDR3 is given without its conserved first and last residue. The order of the fields is D gene, J gene, V gene, CDR3 protein. D genes are given only for firm matches.

D: .
J: TRBJ1-4
V: TRBV24-1
CDR3: AVQVGEKLF

D: TRBD1
J: TRBJ2-7
V: TRBV28
CDR3: ANSATGGGLHEQY

D: TRBD1
J: TRBJ2-4
V: TRBV6-6
CDR3: ASSPPPSTGALENIQY

D: .
J: TRBJ2-7
V: TRBV6-5
CDR3: ASGNTLQVRKEQY

D: .
J: TRBJ1-5
V: TRBV18
CDR3: ASSPSHLTAQH

D: TRBD2
J: TRBJ2-3
V: TRBV6-1
CDR3: ASSALADIGGTDTQY

D: .
J: TRBJ1-6
V: TRBV3-1/TRBV3-2
CDR3: ASSSGLSSYNSPLH

D: .
J: TRBJ1-6
V: TRBV10-3
CDR3: AISDGNSPLH

D: .
J: TRBJ1-1
V: TRBV11-1
CDR3: ASSYNRDTEAF

D: .
J: TRBJ1-4
V: TRBV28
CDR3: ASVGSNEKLF

D: .
J: TRBJ2-7
V: TRBV6-5
CDR3: ASTQEDRLAYEQY

D: .
J: TRBJ2-7
V: TRBV3-1/TRBV3-2
CDR3: ASSLGTIVQY

D: TRBD1
J: TRBJ1-5
V: TRBV6-5
CDR3: ASSRRTGDQPQH

D: .
J: TRBJ2-7
V: TRBV5-8
CDR3: ASSTDGTRKPYEQY

D: .
J: TRBJ2-1
V: TRBV19
CDR3: ASSITQGRGNEQF

D: .
J: TRBJ2-3
V: TRBV4-1
CDR3: ASSQDKGQGHRAGAPDTQY

D: .
J: TRBJ2-4
V: TRBV29-1
CDR3: SVASVAKNIQY

D: .
J: TRBJ1-5
V: TRBV3-1/TRBV3-2
CDR3: ASSQVPGPEAQH

D: .
J: TRBJ1-1
V: TRBV25-1
CDR3: ASSESGQNTEAF

D: TRBD1
J: TRBJ2-7
V: TRBV6-5
CDR3: ASSSWDRVYEQY

D: TRBD1
J: TRBJ1-6
V: TRBV7-3
CDR3: ASSLIGQGDSPLH

D: .
J: TRBJ1-5
V: TRBV6-1
CDR3: ASSEAAGGGLNQPQH

D: .
J: TRBJ1-6
V: TRBV28
CDR3: ASTNYGGNSPLH

D: TRBD1
J: TRBJ1-4
V: TRBV5-1
CDR3: ASSLMGWGQGNEKLF

D: .
J: TRBJ1-5
V: TRBV5-1
CDR3: ASSQDGNSNQPQH

D: .
J: TRBJ1-6
V: TRBV2
CDR3: ASSLTGDNSPLH

D: .
J: TRBJ1-4
V: TRBV28
CDR3: ASSLLGEKLF

D: .
J: TRBJ1-6
V: TRBV20-1
CDR3: SASRGASYNSPLH

D: .
J: TRBJ1-1
V: TRBV5-1
CDR3: ASSLKGDGTEAF

D: TRBD2
J: TRBJ2-5
V: TRBV9
CDR3: ASGVAGGPRETQY

D: .
J: TRBJ1-3
V: TRBV15
CDR3: ATSRSSGSTGNTIY

D: .
J: TRBJ2-4
V: TRBV20-1
CDR3: SAPIGNIQY

D: TRBD2
J: TRBJ2-1
V: TRBV2
CDR3: ASSLPLAGEQF

D: TRBD1
J: TRBJ1-3
V: TRBV6-1
CDR3: ASSEGDSRPSGNTIY

D: TRBD1
J: TRBJ1-1
V: TRBV11-3
CDR3: ASSRQGQNTEAF

D: .
J: TRBJ2-3
V: TRBV4-1
CDR3: ASSQEAARNSANTQY

D: .
J: TRBJ1-1
V: TRBV6-5
CDR3: ASSYGPRKMNTEAF

D: TRBD2
J: TRBJ2-1
V: TRBV6-5
CDR3: ASRPLAGGNEQF

D: .
J: TRBJ2-6
V: TRBV7-3
CDR3: ASSNSRDAGANVLT

D: TRBD1
J: TRBJ2-7
V: TRBV6-2/TRBV6-3
CDR3: ASSYSPGQGSRTAYEQY

D: TRBD1
J: TRBJ2-7
V: TRBV5-6
CDR3: ASSAGGSSYEQY

D: .
J: TRBJ2-6
V: TRBV2
CDR3: ASSGRDTSPSGANVLT

D: TRBD1
J: TRBJ2-7
V: TRBV27
CDR3: ASSFRVSRDREEGEQY

D: TRBD2
J: TRBJ2-1
V: TRBV18
CDR3: ASSPRLAGASRDEQF

D: .
J: TRBJ1-6
V: TRBV28
CDR3: ASSLEVGGWSPLH

D: .
J: TRBJ2-2
V: TRBV13
CDR3: ASSLGWAVRELF

D: .
J: TRBJ1-1
V: TRBV19
CDR3: ASMRTHEAF

D: TRBD1
J: TRBJ1-2
V: TRBV5-1
CDR3: ASFRQGNGYT

D: .
J: TRBJ2-2
V: TRBV18
CDR3: ASSRTEGASNTGELF

D: .
J: TRBJ1-5
V: TRBV24-1
CDR3: ATSDSGRNLNQPQH

D: TRBD1
J: TRBJ2-3
V: TRBV2
CDR3: ASSEKGAIPDTQY

D: .
J: TRBJ1-2
V: TRBV28
CDR3: ASSSSYGYT

D: .
J: TRBJ1-1
V: TRBV19
CDR3: ASRDTPNTEAF

D: .
J: TRBJ1-1
V: TRBV28
CDR3: ASSFQSGPLAEAF

D: .
J: TRBJ1-2
V: TRBV6-5
CDR3: ASSRDAGGGYT

D: .
J: TRBJ1-1
V: TRBV6-5
CDR3: ASSYSWGEEAF

D: TRBD1
J: TRBJ1-5
V: TRBV19
CDR3: ASSTGTGGTGAQH

D: TRBD1
J: TRBJ2-1
V: TRBV27
CDR3: ASSPRTGAYNEQF